Presented here are 16 T cell receptor beta chains from one specimen sequenced in a study of shared clonotypes between healthy human individuals (dated by TCRdb to the early 2020s). Receptor libraries were prepared by the immunoSEQ multiplex PCR assay. TCRdb carries this immuneACCESS record with in-frame sequences only. Its versions omit some clonotypes, under half of them owing to an unresolved V gene in the studies checked, with the rest unexplained. The sample table holds roughly 2.4 million clones, of which around 95% were seen once. The top ten constitute around 0.13% of the sample. The sequencing sample was made of naive CD4+ T cells sorted from blood. Explained via the paper, the cell subset or site label denotes: CD45RA+ positively selected. The receptors stem from a young man in good health.

This chain connects TRBV12-5 to TRBJ1-5, with D possibly matching TRBD1 (5 bases). The CDR3 consists of 17 residues. The V and J ends lost 3 bases and 3 bases respectively, with 18 bases between them. Per the germline V gene, CDR1 is LGHNT and CDR2 is FRNRAP. The chain's CDR3 is CASGLISVRGYNQPQHF. The DNA for the CDR3 is TGTGCTAGTGGTTTAATATCTGTGCGGGGGTACAATCAGCCCCAGCATTTT.

The rearrangement links TRBV10-3 to TRBJ1-5; D not certain. CDR3 length: 16 amino acids. Germline V CDR1 and CDR2: ENHRY, SYGVKD. V lost 0 bases to trimming and J lost 0 bases, with 9 bases between them. CDR3 DNA sequence: TGTGCCATCAGTGAGTCGAGGGCACTTAGCAATCAGCCCCAGCATTTT. It yields the protein CAISESRALSNQPQHF.

The chain uses TRBV10-1 and TRBJ1-4; D remains unclear. CDR3 length: 14 residues. Per germline, CDR1 WNHNN and CDR2 SYGVQD (reference sequence). V was clipped by 3 bases and J by 8 bases, with 13 bases between them. The CDR3 loop is CASSEGSVGEKLFF. The CDR3 region has the DNA TGCGCCAGCAGTGAAGGGTCCGTTGGGGAAAAACTGTTTTTT.

The chain recombines TRBV2 with TRBJ1-1; D not certain. Germline CDR1 and CDR2: SNHLY and FYNNEI. The CDR3 spans 13 residues. V gave up 4 bases and J gave up 9 bases, with 15 bases separating them. The CDR3 loop reads CASSVGGYVKAFF. The CDR3 DNA reads TGTGCCAGCAGTGTGGGCGGCTACGTGAAAGCTTTCTTT.

The chain links TRBV21-1 to TRBJ1-1; the table gives TRBD1 as D, unverified against the DNA. TRBV21-1 is a pseudogene locus. The CDR3 runs 15 residues. The CDR3 is CASSRPQGPNTEAFF. For the CDR3, the DNA is TGTGCCAGCAGCAGACCACAGGGGCCGAACACTGAAGCTTTCTTT.

The J gene is TRBJ2-7, the V gene TRBV9, with TRBD2 matching 13 bases. Losses at the gene ends were 3 bases for V and 4 bases for J; bases not matched to a gene: 4. The germline V gene encodes CDR1 SGDLS and CDR2 YYNGEE. The CDR3 consists of 15 residues. CDR3 coding DNA: TGTGCCAGCAGCGCGGGGACTAGCGGGAAGTACGAGCAGTACTTC. Amino acid sequence: CASSAGTSGKYEQYF.

The chain carries TRBV27 and TRBJ1-1; D is perhaps TRBD1 (6 bases). This CDR3 comprises 14 residues. The V gene lost 4 bases and the J gene lost 1 base, with 10 bases spanning the gap. CDR1 and CDR2 (germline): MNHEY, SMNVEV (reference sequence). This chain's CDR3 is CASSSPTGNTEAFF. CDR3 nucleotide sequence: TGTGCCAGCAGTTCGCCGACAGGGAACACTGAAGCTTTCTTT.

The rearrangement joins TRBV4-1 to TRBJ2-5; TRBD1 agrees at 8 bases. Per the germline V gene, CDR1 is MGHRA and CDR2 is YSYEKL. CDR3 size: 16 residues. Germline trimming cut 3 bases from V and 3 bases from J; bases unmatched to any gene: 9. In DNA form, the CDR3 reads TGCGCCAGCAGCCACATAGACAGGGGCCCCAAAGAGACCCAGTACTTC. Translated: CASSHIDRGPKETQYF.

This rearrangement joins TRBV7-2 to TRBJ2-5; no clear D. The CDR3 is made up of 14 amino acids. V was clipped by 1 base and J by 1 base, with 7 bases between them. Germline loops: CDR1 SGHTA, CDR2 FQGNSA. CDR3 bases: TGTGCCAGCAGCTTAGGACGGATCCAAGAGACCCAGTACTTC. Its translation is CASSLGRIQETQYF.

This chain links TRBV29-1 with TRBJ1-4, with TRBD1 matching over 8 bases. The CDR3 length is 12 residues. The germline V gene has CDR1 SQVTM and CDR2 ANQGSEA. V lost 4 bases, J lost 8 bases, and 3 bases stayed unmatched. In nucleotides, the CDR3 is TGCAGCGTTGCGACAGGGGAAGAAAAACTGTTTTTT. Translating it yields CSVATGEEKLFF.

The chain combines TRBV7-8 with TRBJ1-1, with D perhaps matching TRBD1 (6 bases). Germline lookup yields CDR1 SGHVS and CDR2 FQNEAQ. V gave up 5 bases and J gave up 4 bases, with 17 bases separating them. The CDR3 runs 15 residues. CDR3: CASSQKGQGRTEAFF. The CDR3 DNA follows: TGTGCCAGCAGCCAGAAAGGTCAGGGGCGCACTGAAGCTTTCTTT. Full variable domain (missing parts from reference TRBV7-8 and TRBJ1-1): GAGVSQSPRYKVAKRGQDVALRCDPISGHVSLFWYQQALGQGPEFLTYFQNEAQLDKSGLPSDRFFAERPEGSVSTLKIQRTQQEDSAVYLCASSQKGQGRTEAFFGQGTRLTVV.

On this clone itself: This sample also contains other DNA sequences that code for the same CDR3. The chain uses TRBV7-2 and TRBJ2-7; 8 bases line up with TRBD2. The CDR3 totals 14 residues. V trimming: 5 bases; J trimming: 3 bases; junction bases outside the gene matches: 6. Per germline, CDR1 SGHTA and CDR2 FQGNSA. The DNA of the CDR3 is TGTGCCAGCAGCCTCGGAAGCGGGAGCTACGAGCAGTACTTC. Its protein product is CASSLGSGSYEQYF.

With respect to this clone: The same CDR3 arises from other DNA sequences in this sample as well. The chain is built from TRBV18 and TRBJ2-3; D is uncertain. This CDR3 region has 13 residues. V shed 1 base and J shed 2 bases, with 4 bases lying between them. In germline, CDR1 is KGHSH, CDR2 LQKENI. The CDR3 loop reads CASSPLSTDTQYF. The CDR3 DNA sequence: TGTGCCAGCTCACCACTGTCCACAGATACGCAGTATTTT.

Points on this clone: Other DNA sequences in this sample translate to the same CDR3. The chain uses TRBV28 and TRBJ1-5; 7 bases are shared with TRBD1. V was clipped by 6 bases and J by 3 bases; unmatched bases: 5. The CDR3 consists of 14 residues. Germline V gene lookup returns CDR1 MDHEN and CDR2 SYDVKM. The CDR3 nucleotides read TGTGCCAGCAGCCTGACAGGGAACAATCAGCCCCAGCATTTT. It translates to CASSLTGNNQPQHF.

The chain couples TRBV10-3 to TRBJ1-2; tentative D call: TRBD1 (6 bases). The V end lost 4 bases, the J end lost 0 bases, and 21 bases lay between the germline ends. CDR3 length: 18 amino acids. The germline CDR1 and CDR2 sequences are ENHRY and SYGVKD. The CDR3 DNA reads TGTGCCATCAGTGTCGGCGGGGGGGGCCTTCATACTAACTATGGCTACACCTTC. Its translation: CAISVGGGGLHTNYGYTF.

This chain connects TRBV7-8 to TRBJ2-7; 8 positions match TRBD1. V shed 3 bases and J 2 bases; nucleotides not matched to a gene: 0. CDR1 is SGHVS and CDR2 is FQNEAQ in the germline V gene. CDR3 length equals 13 residues. CDR3 protein: CASSLDRAYEQYF. The CDR3 bases are TGTGCCAGCAGCTTGGACAGGGCCTACGAGCAGTACTTC. The whole variable domain, filled in from reference TRBV7-8 and TRBJ2-7, reads GAGVSQSPRYKVAKRGQDVALRCDPISGHVSLFWYQQALGQGPEFLTYFQNEAQLDKSGLPSDRFFAERPEGSVSTLKIQRTQQEDSAVYLCASSLDRAYEQYFGPGTRLTVT.